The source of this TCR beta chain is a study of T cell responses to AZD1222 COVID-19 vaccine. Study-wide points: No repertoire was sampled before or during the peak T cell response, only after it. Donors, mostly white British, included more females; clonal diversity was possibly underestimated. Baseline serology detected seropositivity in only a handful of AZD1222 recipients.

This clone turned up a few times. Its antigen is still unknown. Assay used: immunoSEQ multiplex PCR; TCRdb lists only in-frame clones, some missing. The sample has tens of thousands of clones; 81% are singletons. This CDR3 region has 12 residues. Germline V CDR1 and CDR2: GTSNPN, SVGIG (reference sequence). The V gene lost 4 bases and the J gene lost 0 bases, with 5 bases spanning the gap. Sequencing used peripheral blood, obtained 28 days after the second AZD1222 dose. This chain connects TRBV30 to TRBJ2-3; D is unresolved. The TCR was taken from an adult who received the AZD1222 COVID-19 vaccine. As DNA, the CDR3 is TGTGCCTGGATCCCTAGCACAGATACGCAGTATTTT. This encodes CAWIPSTDTQYF.